The 9 T cell receptor beta chains in this list originate from one sample, sequenced in a study of identical twins. Using its own MiXCR run on the 5' RACE reads, TCRdb lists one record per CDR3 protein. The profile shows around 500,000 distinct CDR3 sequences, over 12% of them singletons. This sample also appeared in a second study, on yellow fever vaccine responses in identical twins.

Sequencing used CD4+ T cells sorted from blood. The receptors were sampled from a woman under 30 in good health.

J is TRBJ2-3 and V is TRBV2; 8 nucleotides match TRBD2. The CDR3 is 16 amino acids. The germline V gene has CDR1 SNHLY and CDR2 FYNNEI. V was pared by 4 bases and J by 2 bases, with 8 bases of the junction left unmatched. For the CDR3, the DNA is TGTGCCAGCAGTGTTGCGGGGGGACCTCTCACAGATACGCAGTATTTT. This translates into CASSVAGGPLTDTQYF.

The chain couples TRBV4-1 to TRBJ2-1; D is perhaps TRBD1 (5 bases). The CDR3 is 17 residues long. Germline V lookup: CDR1 MGHRA, CDR2 YSYEKL. V lost 0 bases to trimming and J lost 6 bases, with 18 bases between them. In DNA, the CDR3 is TGCGCCAGCAGCCAAGAGGGGCTGGACCCAACCGCCAATGAGCAGTTCTTC. The encoded protein is CASSQEGLDPTANEQFF.

V gene TRBV6-5 combines with J gene TRBJ2-7, with 7 bases aligning to TRBD2. The germline CDR1 and CDR2 sequences are MNHEY and SVGAGI. Unmatched junction bases numbered 6, after V lost 2 bases and J lost 2 bases. This CDR3 contains 15 residues. CDR3 residues: CASSYVGGSPYEQYF. CDR3 nucleotide sequence: TGTGCCAGCAGTTACGTCGGCGGGAGCCCCTACGAGCAGTACTTC.

The J gene is TRBJ2-1, the V gene TRBV12-3 or TRBV12-4; D not certain. There are 13 residues in the CDR3. With 0 bases removed from V and 6 bases from J, the gap between germline ends came to 6 bases. The CDR3 is CASSLAGTNEQFF. CDR3 in DNA: TGTGCCAGCAGTTTAGCGGGCACCAATGAGCAGTTCTTC.

The V and J genes are TRBV25-1 and TRBJ2-1; D is undetermined. Trimming stripped 7 bases from V and 6 bases from J, with 13 bases between. CDR1 is MGHDK, CDR2 SYGVNS, per germline. The CDR3 length is 13 residues. CDR3 in amino acids: CASTFAGVNEQFF. The CDR3, as DNA: TGTGCCAGCACCTTTGCCGGCGTCAATGAGCAGTTCTTC.

This clonotype was seen a handful of times. CDR3 loop: CASSPGTGVGNEQFF. CDR3 nucleotide sequence: TGTGCCAGCAGCCCCGGGACAGGGGTCGGCAATGAGCAGTTCTTC. The V and J genes are TRBV3-1 and TRBJ2-1; 10 bases fit TRBD1. Losses at the gene ends were 4 bases for V and 6 bases for J; bases not matched to a gene: 6. Germline loops: CDR1 LGHDT, CDR2 YNNKEL (reference sequence). The CDR3 is 15 amino acids.

As for this clonotype: The junction and the germline gene differ at one end; a read error may be behind it. The chain combines TRBV5-1 with TRBJ2-3; no firm D call. The CDR3 is 15 amino acids. The germline gives CDR1 SGHRS, CDR2 YFSETQ. The CDR3 region is CASSLDGPGTDTQYF. As DNA, the CDR3 is TGCGCCAGCAGTTTGGACGGGCCAGGCACAGATACGCAGTATTTT.

This clonotype was detected only a few times. J is TRBJ1-3 and V is TRBV7-2, with D hard to call. The germline V gene has CDR1 SGHTA and CDR2 FQGNSA. V was pared by 6 bases and J by 0 bases, with 3 bases between. CDR3 size: 12 residues. The DNA for the CDR3 is TGTGCCAGCAGGTACTCTGGAAACACCATATATTTT. Protein sequence: CASRYSGNTIYF.

This rearrangement joins TRBV24-1 to TRBJ2-3, with 7 bases aligning to TRBD2. Germline assignment: CDR1 KGHDR and CDR2 SFDVKD. Trimming at V came to 5 bases and at J to 5 bases, leaving 9 bases not matched to a gene. The length of the CDR3 is 15 residues. CDR3 residues: CATSGTSEKEDTQYF. CDR3 bases: TGTGCCACCAGTGGCACTAGCGAGAAAGAAGATACGCAGTATTTT.